This T cell receptor beta chain came from a study of cytomegalovirus exposure and HLA in healthy donors. Whole-study results and caveats: Associated with HLA alleles at 0.05 false discovery rate in a later analysis were some 18,000 TCR beta sequences. Confirmation was obtained in vitro that a few CMV-associated chains are specific for CMV antigens. About 87% or about 30% of the time was how often most TCR beta V segments were productive, according to an earlier analysis.

A word on this clone: Its antigen is not identified.

The study ran its PCR with 60 Vbeta and 13 Jbeta primers. In the original analysis: In a later analysis, of 79 million or so unique beta chains, some 10 million appeared in at least two donors. Using immunoSEQ multiplex PCR, the repertoire was profiled, and TCRdb retains in-frame clones only, with some absent. V, J and clone size are those of that table, while D and trimming were read from the DNA. In all, the sample yields 100,000 to 150,000 clones. The CDR3 length is 15 residues. V was clipped by 0 bases and J by 5 bases, with 13 bases between them. The germline gives CDR1 MDHEN, CDR2 SYDVKM. Material: PBMCs. This clonotype originated in a man aged 25 to 40 in good health and CMV-seronegative. The chain carries TRBV28 and TRBJ2-5, with D possibly TRBD1 on 6 matching bases. In DNA form, the CDR3 reads TGTGCCAGCAGTTTATGGCGACAGGTTGGGGAGACCCAGTACTTC. Residues: CASSLWRQVGETQYF.